This TCR beta chain was observed in a study of blood T cell repertoires in COVID-19. Whole-study context: Researchers got acute and convalescent COVID-19 samples from the United States, Italy and Spain. T cells, B-cell-depleted T cells, or PBMCs provided the cDNA or gDNA that served as material.

This CDR3 spans 15 amino acids. The V and J ends lost 0 bases and 9 bases respectively, with 13 bases between them. The V gene's germline CDR1 is SGDLS and CDR2 YYNGEE. Repertoires were generated with immunoSEQ multiplex PCR, while TCRdb's copy carries only in-frame clones and drops some. This table has 120,000 or so clones, roughly 74% appearing once. The receptor comes from a man in his fifties or sixties with acute or convalescent COVID-19. The specimen was peripheral blood. The V call is TRBV9, the J call TRBJ1-6; D possibly corresponds to TRBD1 (6 bases). For the CDR3, the DNA is TGTGCCAGCAGCGTAGTCCCAGGGGATGGTTCACCCCTCCACTTT. This gives the protein CASSVVPGDGSPLHF.